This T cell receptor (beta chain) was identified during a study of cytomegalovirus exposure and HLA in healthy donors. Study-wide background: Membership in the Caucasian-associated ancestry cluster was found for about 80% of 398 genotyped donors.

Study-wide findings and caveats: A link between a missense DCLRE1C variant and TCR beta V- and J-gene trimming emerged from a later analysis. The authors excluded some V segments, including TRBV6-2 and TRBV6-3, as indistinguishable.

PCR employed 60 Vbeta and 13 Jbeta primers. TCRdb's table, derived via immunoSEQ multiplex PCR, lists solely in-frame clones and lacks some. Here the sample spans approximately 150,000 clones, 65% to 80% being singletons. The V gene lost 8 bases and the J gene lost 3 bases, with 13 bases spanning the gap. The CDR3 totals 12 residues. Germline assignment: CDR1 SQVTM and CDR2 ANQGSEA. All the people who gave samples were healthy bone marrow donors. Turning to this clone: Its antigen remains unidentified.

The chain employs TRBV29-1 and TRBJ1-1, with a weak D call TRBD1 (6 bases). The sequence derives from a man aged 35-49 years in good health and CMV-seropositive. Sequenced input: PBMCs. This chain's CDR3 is CSSLGGDTEAFF. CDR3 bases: TGCAGCTCCCTAGGGGGGGACACTGAAGCTTTCTTT.